This entry is about one TCR beta chain. This entry comes from a study of OX40 agonist ivuxolimab in advanced cancers. TCRdb's table, derived via immunoSEQ multiplex PCR, lists solely in-frame clones and lacks some. The sample holds some 51,000 clones, approximately 83% seen once. The sample consisted of CD4+ or CD8+ T cells sorted from blood, taken in a trial of the OX40 agonist ivuxolimab. The receptor's source is an adult with an advanced solid tumor such as melanoma, head and neck, liver or kidney cancer.

The CDR3 protein is CASSVFGVTYEQYF. CDR3 coding DNA: TGTGCCAGCAGTGTATTCGGGGTAACCTACGAGCAGTACTTC. V gene TRBV2 combines with J gene TRBJ2-5, with a weak D call TRBD2 (5 bases). The J call may be incorrect, as the DNA end agrees better with TRBJ2-7. This CDR3 comprises 14 residues. In germline, CDR1 is SNHLY, CDR2 FYNNEI.